The 27 T cell receptor beta chains presented below share a single source sample, sequenced in a study of blood T cell repertoires in COVID-19. TCRdb keeps only in-frame clones here, not all; method: immunoSEQ multiplex PCR. The sample consists of over 120,000 clones, 75% to 90% of them appearing once. The sequencing sample was made of peripheral blood. Receptor source: a man over 45 who had recovered from COVID-19.

This rearrangement joins TRBV5-1 to TRBJ1-2; D possibly corresponds to TRBD1 (5 bases). This CDR3 region has 13 residues. Germline V gene lookup returns CDR1 SGHRS and CDR2 YFSETQ. V gave up 3 bases and J gave up 8 bases, with 14 bases separating them. CDR3 in DNA: TGCGCCAGCAGCTATCAGGGTTCTGAGGGCTACACCTTC. This gives the protein CASSYQGSEGYTF.

This clone showed up many times. The V gene is TRBV27, the J gene TRBJ1-2, with TRBD1 identical over 11 bases. V lost 4 bases to trimming and J lost 8 bases; unmatched junction nucleotides: 9. This CDR3 is built from 15 residues. Germline values: CDR1 MNHEY, CDR2 SMNVEV (reference sequence). The CDR3 protein is CASSSKTGQGVGYTF. The CDR3, as DNA: TGTGCCAGCAGTTCCAAAACGGGACAGGGGGTAGGCTACACCTTC.

This clone was seen a few times. The chain has TRBV4-2 and TRBJ1-4; perhaps TRBD1 as D (6 bases). Trimming removed 0 bases at V and 5 bases at J, with 10 bases between. Germline V gene data show CDR1 as LGHNA and CDR2 as YNFKEQ. This CDR3 has 15 residues. The CDR3 DNA sequence: TGTGCCAGCAGCCAAGAGGGGACACGGAATGAAAAACTGTTTTTT. It is translated as CASSQEGTRNEKLFF.

This clone showed up just a few times. The chain's CDR3 is CASRGPAGGQETQYF. The CDR3 DNA reads as TGCGCCAGCAGAGGCCCAGCGGGGGGACAAGAGACCCAGTACTTC. The rearrangement links TRBV4-1 to TRBJ2-5; 9 nucleotides align to TRBD2. This CDR3 has 15 residues. Germline V lookup: CDR1 MGHRA, CDR2 YSYEKL. Unmatched junction bases numbered 7, after V lost 6 bases and J lost 2 bases.

The chain employs TRBV6-5 and TRBJ1-5; 8 bases match TRBD1. This CDR3 has 14 amino acids. Trimming at V came to 5 bases and at J to 4 bases, leaving 4 bases not matched to a gene. The germline V gene has CDR1 MNHEY and CDR2 SVGAGI. The CDR3 spells CASSPDRANQPQHF. CDR3 DNA sequence: TGTGCCAGCAGTCCGGACAGGGCTAATCAGCCCCAGCATTTT.

The rearrangement links TRBV11-2 to TRBJ2-7; D is undetermined. Germline V gives CDR1 SGHAT, CDR2 FQNNGV. V dropped 1 base and J dropped 1 base, with 5 bases sitting between them. There are 13 residues in the CDR3. The CDR3 DNA sequence: TGTGCCAGCAGCTTAGCAGGTTCCTACGAGCAGTACTTC. Its translation is CASSLAGSYEQYF.

The chain has TRBV9 and TRBJ1-6, with TRBD1 matching 8 bases. The CDR3 totals 15 residues. Trimming took 1 base from V and 7 from J; bases not matched to a gene: 4. In germline, CDR1 is SGDLS, CDR2 YYNGEE. Here the CDR3 DNA reads TGTGCCAGCAGCGTACTTCAGGGGGCAAATTCACCCCTCCACTTT. Protein: CASSVLQGANSPLHF.

The chain combines TRBV18 with TRBJ1-3; tentative D call: TRBD1 (6 bases). Germline loops: CDR1 KGHSH, CDR2 LQKENI. CDR3 size: 18 residues. V was clipped by 2 bases and J by 1 base, with 18 bases between them. DNA for the CDR3: TGTGCCAGCTCACCATATAACCCACAGGGAAGATCTGGAAACACCATATATTTT. Amino acids: CASSPYNPQGRSGNTIYF.

The genes are TRBV6-5 and TRBJ1-6, with 8 bases that match TRBD1. V dropped 9 bases and J dropped 1; count of bases not matched to a gene: 2. The length of the CDR3 is 14 residues. Germline-derived CDR1 and CDR2 are MNHEY and SVGAGI. CDR3: CASRDRSYNSPLHF. CDR3 bases: TGTGCCAGTAGGGACAGGTCCTATAATTCACCCCTCCACTTT.

The rearrangement joins TRBV7-2 to TRBJ2-5; TRBD2 might be the D (5 bases). From germline, CDR1 is SGHTA and CDR2 FQGNSA. The CDR3 extends over 14 amino acids. V dropped 5 bases and J dropped 4 bases, with 14 bases sitting between them. The CDR3 protein is CASSLLGGPETQYF. CDR3 nucleotides: TGTGCCAGCAGCCTTCTCGGCGGGCCAGAGACCCAGTACTTC.

The J gene is TRBJ2-7, the V gene TRBV4-1; 8 bases line up with TRBD2. The V and J ends lost 1 base and 4 bases, in that order; junction bases with no gene match: 6. The CDR3 covers 15 residues. Germline CDR1 reads MGHRA; CDR2 reads YSYEKL. CDR3 nucleotides: TGCGCCAGCAGCCAAGGGCCAGCGGGGGTATACGAGCAGTACTTC. Residues: CASSQGPAGVYEQYF.

This clone came up once. The V gene is TRBV4-1, the J gene TRBJ2-1; TRBD2 matches 10 bases. The germline V gene has CDR1 MGHRA and CDR2 YSYEKL. V lost 0 bases and J lost 7; bases outside the gene matches: 9. This CDR3 region has 17 residues. The CDR3 region has the DNA TGCGCCAGCAGCCAAGATTTAGGCCTAGCGGGGGTAAATGAGCAGTTCTTC. It specifies CASSQDLGLAGVNEQFF.

The gene calls are TRBV5-1 and TRBJ1-4; TRBD1 aligns across 8 bases. Germline trimming cut 4 bases from V and 4 bases from J; bases unmatched to any gene: 6. The CDR3 length is 15 residues. Germline CDR1 and CDR2: SGHRS and YFSETQ. CDR3 residues: CASSLDRAGNEKLFF. The CDR3 coding sequence is TGCGCCAGCAGCCTGGACAGGGCCGGTAATGAAAAACTGTTTTTT.

This sequence joins TRBV5-1 and TRBJ2-5, with 7 bases aligning to TRBD1. The CDR3 has 13 amino acids. Germline V lookup: CDR1 SGHRS, CDR2 YFSETQ. V lost 3 bases and J lost 7; bases outside the gene matches: 6. CDR3 coding DNA: TGCGCCAGCAGCTCGGGACAGCCCGCGACCCAGTACTTC. It translates to CASSSGQPATQYF.

The chain employs TRBV4-2 and TRBJ2-6, with no clear D. V gave up 4 bases and J gave up 0 bases, with 7 bases separating them. The CDR3 length is 15 residues. CDR1 is LGHNA, CDR2 YNFKEQ, per germline. The CDR3 loop is CASSPQDSGANVLTF. As DNA, the CDR3 is TGTGCCAGCAGCCCCCAGGACTCTGGGGCCAACGTCCTGACTTTC.

The chain couples TRBV11-3 to TRBJ2-1; 8 bases align to TRBD2. The J segment lost 6 bases and the V segment lost 5 bases, leaving 9 bases of the junction unmatched. CDR3 size: 15 residues. The germline V gene encodes CDR1 SGHNT and CDR2 YENEEA. CDR3 sequence reads: CASSPTALAGNEQFF. In DNA, the CDR3 is TGTGCCAGCAGCCCAACCGCCCTAGCGGGCAATGAGCAGTTCTTC.

V usage is TRBV7-3 and J usage is TRBJ1-1; maybe TRBD1 (5 bases). Germline V CDR1 and CDR2: SGHTA, FQGTGA. This CDR3 has 14 residues. V gave up 4 bases and J gave up 4 bases, with 13 bases separating them. The CDR3 protein is CASSYTGGSTEAFF. For the CDR3, the DNA is TGTGCCAGCAGCTATACGGGGGGTAGCACTGAAGCTTTCTTT.

The chain uses TRBV12-3 or TRBV12-4 and TRBJ2-7; TRBD2 agrees at 8 bases. The CDR3 is made up of 13 amino acids. The ends lost 6 bases at V and 3 bases at J; junction bases unmatched: 4. The CDR3 loop is CASRSTSGYEQYF. The DNA for the CDR3 is TGTGCCAGCAGGTCCACTAGCGGCTACGAGCAGTACTTC.

The CDR3 nucleotides read TGCGCCAGCAGCTTAGCCCCCCCGGGGGGGGCGGGGAATGAGCAGTTCTTC. It yields the protein CASSLAPPGGAGNEQFF. The chain recombines TRBV5-1 with TRBJ2-1; 8 bases match TRBD2. Germline loops: CDR1 SGHRS, CDR2 YFSETQ. The CDR3 has 17 residues. J gave up 7 bases and V 2 bases, and 14 bases lay outside the gene matches.

This chain links TRBV6-5 with TRBJ2-7; tentatively, D is TRBD1 (5 bases). In germline, CDR1 is MNHEY, CDR2 SVGAGI. The CDR3 runs to 13 residues. Trimming cost V 6 bases and J 2 bases, with 11 bases left between them. The CDR3 coding sequence is TGTGCCAGCAGAAGGGGCACTACCTACGAGCAGTACTTC. As protein: CASRRGTTYEQYF.

The chain is built from TRBV19 and TRBJ1-2; 7 bases are a match to TRBD1. With V trimmed by 5 bases and J by 0 bases, 3 bases remained unmatched. This CDR3 has 14 residues. Germline V gene sequence: CDR1 LNHDA, CDR2 SQIVND (reference sequence). The CDR3 coding sequence is TGTGCCAGTAGTTCGACAGGGACTAACTATGGCTACACCTTC. Translation gives CASSSTGTNYGYTF.

The chain's CDR3 is CATSDPRTGGDTQYF. For the CDR3, the DNA is TGTGCCACCAGTGATCCCAGGACGGGGGGGGATACGCAGTATTTT. V usage is TRBV24-1 and J usage is TRBJ2-3, with 8 bases that match TRBD2. Trimming took 3 bases from V and 6 from J; bases not matched to a gene: 7. Looked up from germline, CDR1 is KGHDR and CDR2 is SFDVKD. The length of the CDR3 is 15 residues.

This clone has a count of ten or more. The chain joins TRBV30 to TRBJ1-2, with D possibly matching TRBD1 (6 bases). There are 15 residues in the CDR3. Deletions cut 0 bases from V and 2 bases from J, with 13 bases between. Germline V gene lookup returns CDR1 GTSNPN and CDR2 SVGIG (reference sequence). CDR3 nucleotides: TGTGCCTGGAGTGTACCGGGGGGCCGGAACTATGGCTACACCTTC. This encodes CAWSVPGGRNYGYTF. Looking up the rest from reference TRBV30 and TRBJ1-2 gives the full variable domain: SQTIHQWPATLVQPVGSPLSLECTVEGTSNPNLYWYRQAAGRGLQLLFYSVGIGQISSEVPQNLSASRPQDRQFILSSKKLLLSDSGFYLCAWSVPGGRNYGYTFGSGTRLTVV.

The rearrangement joins TRBV5-1 to TRBJ2-2; 13 bases match TRBD2. Germline V gene sequence: CDR1 SGHRS, CDR2 YFSETQ. The CDR3 runs to 16 residues. Losses at the gene ends were 5 bases for V and 5 bases for J; bases not matched to a gene: 6. CDR3 region: CASSLPGLAGTGELFF. For the CDR3, the DNA is TGCGCCAGCAGTCTTCCGGGACTAGCGGGGACCGGGGAGCTGTTTTTT.

The chain employs TRBV4-3 and TRBJ1-4; 12 bases align to TRBD1. The CDR3 totals 19 residues. J lost 1 base, V lost 0 bases, and 6 bases had no gene match. CDR1 LGHNA and CDR2 YSLEER come from the germline V gene. This chain's CDR3 is CASSQDVGTGGRTNEKLFF. The CDR3 coding sequence is TGCGCCAGCAGCCAAGATGTAGGGACAGGGGGCCGAACTAATGAAAAACTGTTTTTT.

The V and J genes are TRBV10-3 and TRBJ2-3, with TRBD2 as a possible D gene (7 bases). CDR3 length equals 19 residues. Germline CDR1 reads ENHRY; CDR2 reads SYGVKD. Trimming left V 3 bases short and J 0 bases short, with 22 bases between. The CDR3 is CAISDSLGGGQRSTDTQYF. CDR3 sequence (DNA): TGTGCCATCAGTGATTCCTTAGGGGGGGGACAACGTAGCACAGATACGCAGTATTTT.

The chain carries TRBV25-1 and TRBJ1-2; 9 bases fit TRBD1. Germline V CDR1 and CDR2: MGHDK, SYGVNS. Trimming cost V 2 bases and J 7 bases; bases outside gene matches: 2. The CDR3 has 13 amino acids. As DNA, the CDR3 is TGTGCCAGCAGTGAAAGGGACAGGGTTGGCTACACCTTC. Its protein is CASSERDRVGYTF.